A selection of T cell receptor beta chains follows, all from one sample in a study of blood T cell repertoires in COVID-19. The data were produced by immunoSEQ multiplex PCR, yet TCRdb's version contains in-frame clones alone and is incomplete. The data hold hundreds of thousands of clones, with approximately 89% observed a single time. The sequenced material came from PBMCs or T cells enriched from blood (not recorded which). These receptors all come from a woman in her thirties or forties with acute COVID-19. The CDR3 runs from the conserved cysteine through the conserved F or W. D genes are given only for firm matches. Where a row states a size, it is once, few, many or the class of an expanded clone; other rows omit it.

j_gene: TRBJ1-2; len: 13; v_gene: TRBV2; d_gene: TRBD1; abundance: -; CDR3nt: TGTGCCAGCAGTGCGGGGACAGGGTATGGCTACACCTTC; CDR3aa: CASSAGTGYGYTF
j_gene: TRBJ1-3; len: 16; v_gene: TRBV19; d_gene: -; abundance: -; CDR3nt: TGTGCCAGTACCGATGTCAGGGGCTCGTCCGGAAACACCATATATTTT; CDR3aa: CASTDVRGSSGNTIYF
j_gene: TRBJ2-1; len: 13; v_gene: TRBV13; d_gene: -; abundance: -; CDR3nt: TGTGCCAGCAGCCCCGGAGGCTTTAATGAGCAGTTCTTC; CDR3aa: CASSPGGFNEQFF
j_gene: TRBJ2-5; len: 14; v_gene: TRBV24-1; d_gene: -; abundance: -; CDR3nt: TGTGCCACCAGTGAACCAGGGTTCGGAGAGACCCAGTACTTC; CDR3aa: CATSEPGFGETQYF
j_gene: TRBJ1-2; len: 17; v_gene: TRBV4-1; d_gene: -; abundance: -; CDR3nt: TGCGCCAGCAGAGATCTTTTAGGGAAGGGGTTAAACTATGGCTACACCTTC; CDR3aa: CASRDLLGKGLNYGYTF
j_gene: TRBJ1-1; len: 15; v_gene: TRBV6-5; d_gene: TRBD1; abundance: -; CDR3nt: TGTGCCAGCCCACCCCCGAGGACAGGGTGGACTGAAGCTTTCTTT; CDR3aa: CASPPPRTGWTEAFF
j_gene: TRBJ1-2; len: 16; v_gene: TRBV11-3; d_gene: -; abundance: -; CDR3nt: TGTGCCAGCAGCTTCAGTGGGCAGGCCTACAACTATGGCTACACCTTC; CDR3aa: CASSFSGQAYNYGYTF
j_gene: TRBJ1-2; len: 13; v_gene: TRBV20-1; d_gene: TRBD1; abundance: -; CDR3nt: TGCAGTGCTAGTGAGGGGGCAAACTATGGCTACACCTTC; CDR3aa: CSASEGANYGYTF
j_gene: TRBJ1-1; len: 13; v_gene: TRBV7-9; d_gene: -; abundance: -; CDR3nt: TGTGCCAGCAGCTTAACTGGGCCCACTGAAGCTTTCTTT; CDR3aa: CASSLTGPTEAFF
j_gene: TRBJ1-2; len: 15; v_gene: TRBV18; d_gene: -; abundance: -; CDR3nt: TGTGCCAGCTCACCGCGGGACGCCGGGAAGAATGGCTACACCTTC; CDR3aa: CASSPRDAGKNGYTF
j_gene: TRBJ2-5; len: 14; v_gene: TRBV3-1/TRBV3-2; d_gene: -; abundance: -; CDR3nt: TGTGCCAGCAGCCAAGGTCTTGCGGGTGGGACCCAGTACTTC; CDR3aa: CASSQGLAGGTQYF
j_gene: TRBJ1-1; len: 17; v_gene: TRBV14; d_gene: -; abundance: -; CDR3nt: TGTGCCAGCAGCCAAGGACCGGAACAGGGCCCGAACACTGAAGCTTTCTTT; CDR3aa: CASSQGPEQGPNTEAFF
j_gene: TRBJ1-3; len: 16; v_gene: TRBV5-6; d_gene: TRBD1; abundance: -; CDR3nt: TGTGCCAGCAGCTGGGGGACAGGATTCTCTGGAAACACCATATATTTT; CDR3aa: CASSWGTGFSGNTIYF
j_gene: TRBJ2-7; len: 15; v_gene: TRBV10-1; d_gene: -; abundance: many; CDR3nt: TGCGCCAGCAGTGCGTCCGGACAACATTCCTACGAGCAGTACTTC; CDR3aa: CASSASGQHSYEQYF
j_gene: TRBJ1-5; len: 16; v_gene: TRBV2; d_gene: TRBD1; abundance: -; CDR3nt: TGTGCCAGCAGGAAGATACAGGGGGCGAAGAATCAGCCCCAGCATTTT; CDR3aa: CASRKIQGAKNQPQHF
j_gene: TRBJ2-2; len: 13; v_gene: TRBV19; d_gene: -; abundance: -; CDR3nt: TGTGCCAGTGTAGGGGGTAGGGCCGGGGAGCTGTTTTTT; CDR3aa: CASVGGRAGELFF
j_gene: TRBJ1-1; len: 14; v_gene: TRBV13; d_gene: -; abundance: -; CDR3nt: TGTGCCAGCAGCTCCCGACTAGGGGTCACTGAAGCTTTCTTT; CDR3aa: CASSSRLGVTEAFF
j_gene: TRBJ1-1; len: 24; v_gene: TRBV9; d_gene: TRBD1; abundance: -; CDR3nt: TGTGCCAGCAGCGAGGGAGTAACGGTACCGCGAACGGACAGGGGAGGAGAGGTGAACACTGAAGCTTTCTTT; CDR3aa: CASSEGVTVPRTDRGGEVNTEAFF
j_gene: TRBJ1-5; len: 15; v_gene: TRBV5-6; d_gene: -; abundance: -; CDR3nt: TGTGCCAGCAGCTTGAATGGGGCGTTTTATCAGCCCCAGCATTTT; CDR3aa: CASSLNGAFYQPQHF
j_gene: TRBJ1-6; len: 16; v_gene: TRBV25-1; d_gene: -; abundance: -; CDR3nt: TGTGCCAGCAGTGAGCTGTGGGGCCTGGTCAATTCACCCCTCCACTTT; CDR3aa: CASSELWGLVNSPLHF
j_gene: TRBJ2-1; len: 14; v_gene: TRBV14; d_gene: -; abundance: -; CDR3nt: TGTGCCAGCAGCCAACGAGCAAGCGTCGAAGAGCAGTTCTTC; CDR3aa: CASSQRASVEEQFF
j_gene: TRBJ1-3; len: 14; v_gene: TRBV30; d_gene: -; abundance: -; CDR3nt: TGTGCCTGGAGTGTGGGGACAATTGGAAACACCATATATTTT; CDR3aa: CAWSVGTIGNTIYF
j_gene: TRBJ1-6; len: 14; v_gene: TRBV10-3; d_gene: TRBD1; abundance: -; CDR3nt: TGTGCCATCAGTCCTAACAGGGGACAATCACCCCTCCACTTT; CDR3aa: CAISPNRGQSPLHF
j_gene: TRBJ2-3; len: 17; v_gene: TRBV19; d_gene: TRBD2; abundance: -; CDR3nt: TGTGCCAGTAGTATCTTCTTGGGCGGGAGAGGTAGAGATACGCAGTATTTT; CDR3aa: CASSIFLGGRGRDTQYF
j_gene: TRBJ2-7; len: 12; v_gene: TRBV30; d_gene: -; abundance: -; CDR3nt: TGTGCCTGGAGTGTTTCCCTAATCGAGCAGTACTTC; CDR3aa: CAWSVSLIEQYF
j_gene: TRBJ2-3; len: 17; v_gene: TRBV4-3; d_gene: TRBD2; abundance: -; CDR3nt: TGCGCCAGCAGCAAAGGGTGGGAGGGCGTATTTACAGATACGCAGTATTTT; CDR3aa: CASSKGWEGVFTDTQYF
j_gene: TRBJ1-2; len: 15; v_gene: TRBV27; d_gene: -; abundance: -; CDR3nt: TGTGCCAGCGCCTGGGCAGATGGTAGGCACTATGGCTACACCTTC; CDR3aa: CASAWADGRHYGYTF
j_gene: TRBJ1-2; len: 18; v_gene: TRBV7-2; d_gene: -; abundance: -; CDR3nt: TGTGCCAGCAGCTTAGTATGGCTGGTTGGGCCCGCTAACTATGGCTACACCTTC; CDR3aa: CASSLVWLVGPANYGYTF
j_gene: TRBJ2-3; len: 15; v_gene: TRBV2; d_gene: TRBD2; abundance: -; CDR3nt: TGTGCCAGCAGCGTAGGACTAGCGGGGCGGGAGGGGCAGTATTTT; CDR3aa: CASSVGLAGREGQYF
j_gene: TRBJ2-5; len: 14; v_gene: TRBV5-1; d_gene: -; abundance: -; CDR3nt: TGCGCCAGCAGTCCAACTAGTACACAAGAGACCCAGTACTTC; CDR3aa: CASSPTSTQETQYF
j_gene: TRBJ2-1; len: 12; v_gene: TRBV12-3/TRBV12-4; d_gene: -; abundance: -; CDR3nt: TGTGCCAGCAGTTTTCGACAGAATGAGCAGTTCTTC; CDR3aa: CASSFRQNEQFF
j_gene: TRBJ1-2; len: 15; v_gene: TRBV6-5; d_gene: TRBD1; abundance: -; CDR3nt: TGTGCCAGCAGCTCCCCGACAGGGGGCATAGTTGGCTACACCTTC; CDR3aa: CASSSPTGGIVGYTF
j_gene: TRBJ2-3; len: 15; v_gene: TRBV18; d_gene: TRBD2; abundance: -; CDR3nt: TGTGCCAGCTCACCCCTAGCGGGAGGCAGTAATACGCAGTATTTT; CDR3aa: CASSPLAGGSNTQYF
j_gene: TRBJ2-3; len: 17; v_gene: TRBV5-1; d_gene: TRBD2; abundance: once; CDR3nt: TGCGCCAGCAGCACTGGGTGGACGGGAGGGGAGGCAGATACGCAGTATTTT; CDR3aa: CASSTGWTGGEADTQYF
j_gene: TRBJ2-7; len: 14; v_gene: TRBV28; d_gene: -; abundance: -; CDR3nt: TGTGCCAGCACCTCTTCCGGCGGGTTGCGCGAGCAGTACTTC; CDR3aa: CASTSSGGLREQYF
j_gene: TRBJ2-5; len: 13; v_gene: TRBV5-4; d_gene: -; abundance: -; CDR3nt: TGTGCCAGCAGCTTGGTGTCTGAAGAGACCCAGTACTTC; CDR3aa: CASSLVSEETQYF
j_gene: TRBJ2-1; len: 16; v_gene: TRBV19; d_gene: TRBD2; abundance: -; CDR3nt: TGTGCCAGTAGTATACAAGGGAGGGTCCCCTACAATGAGCAGTTCTTC; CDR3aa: CASSIQGRVPYNEQFF
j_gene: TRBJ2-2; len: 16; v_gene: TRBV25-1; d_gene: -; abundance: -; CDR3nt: TGTGCCAGCAGTGATCGGGGGATTTCCAACACCGGGGAGCTGTTTTTT; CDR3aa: CASSDRGISNTGELFF
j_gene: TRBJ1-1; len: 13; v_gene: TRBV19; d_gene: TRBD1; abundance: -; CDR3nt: TGTGCCAGTAGTTCACAACAGGGGACTGAAGCTTTCTTT; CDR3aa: CASSSQQGTEAFF
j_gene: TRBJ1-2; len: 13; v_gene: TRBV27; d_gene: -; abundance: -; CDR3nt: TGTGCCAGCAGTTTAGGGGGGGCGTATGGCTACACCTTC; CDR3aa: CASSLGGAYGYTF
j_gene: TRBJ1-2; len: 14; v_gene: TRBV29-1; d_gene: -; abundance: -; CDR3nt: TGCAGCGCCCCGGGTGGTGGTGGGTACTATGGCTACACCTTC; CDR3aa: CSAPGGGGYYGYTF
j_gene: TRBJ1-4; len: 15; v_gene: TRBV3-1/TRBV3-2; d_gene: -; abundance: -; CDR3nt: TGTGCCAGCAGCCTAAACCGGGACTTGAATGAAAAACTGTTTTTT; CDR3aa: CASSLNRDLNEKLFF
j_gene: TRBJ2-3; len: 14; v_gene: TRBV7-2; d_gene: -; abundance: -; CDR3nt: TGTGCCAGCAGCTTTTACCAGAATACAGATACGCAGTATTTT; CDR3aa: CASSFYQNTDTQYF
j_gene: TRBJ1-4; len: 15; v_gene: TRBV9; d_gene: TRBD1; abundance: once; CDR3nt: TGTGCCAGCAGCGCCCGACAGGGCGCCGGTGAAAAACTGTTTTTT; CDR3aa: CASSARQGAGEKLFF
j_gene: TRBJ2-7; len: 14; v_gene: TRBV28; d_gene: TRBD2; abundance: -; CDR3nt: TGTGCCAGCAGCCTTTCGGGGGGGGGCTACGAGCAGTACTTC; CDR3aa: CASSLSGGGYEQYF
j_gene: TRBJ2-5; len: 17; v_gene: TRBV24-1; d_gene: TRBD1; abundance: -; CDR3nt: TGTGCCACCAGTGATTTGAGGCAGGGGGCTGATCAAGAGACCCAGTACTTC; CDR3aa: CATSDLRQGADQETQYF
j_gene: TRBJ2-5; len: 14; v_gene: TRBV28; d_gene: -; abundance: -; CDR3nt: TGTGCCAGCAGTAGGGGTGGTTGGAAAGAGACCCAGTACTTC; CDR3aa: CASSRGGWKETQYF
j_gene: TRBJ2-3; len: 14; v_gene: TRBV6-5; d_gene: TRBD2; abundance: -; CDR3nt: TGTGCCAGCAGCGTAGCGGGAGCGACAGATACGCAGTATTTT; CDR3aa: CASSVAGATDTQYF
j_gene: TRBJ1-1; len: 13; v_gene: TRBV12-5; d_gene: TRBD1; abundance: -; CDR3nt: TGTGCTAGTGGCAACAGGGGGGAAACTGAAGCTTTCTTT; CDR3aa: CASGNRGETEAFF
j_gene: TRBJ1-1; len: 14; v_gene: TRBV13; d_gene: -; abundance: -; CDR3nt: TGTGCCAGCAGCTTCCGGGGGGCGAACACTGAAGCTTTCTTT; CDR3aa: CASSFRGANTEAFF
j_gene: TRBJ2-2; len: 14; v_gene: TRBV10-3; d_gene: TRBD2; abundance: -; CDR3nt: TGTGCCATCACCCGGGACTACAACACCGGGGAGCTGTTTTTT; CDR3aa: CAITRDYNTGELFF